This T cell receptor (beta chain) was documented in a study of PD-L1 blockade in urothelial cancer. Stated time point: pretreatment peripheral blood. TCRdb's table, derived via immunoSEQ multiplex PCR, lists solely in-frame clones and lacks some. The sample lists nearly 45,000 clones, approximately 90% occurring once. V shed 1 base and J 5 bases; nucleotides not matched to a gene: 2. This CDR3 spans 15 amino acids. The V gene's germline CDR1 is MGHDK and CDR2 SYGVNS. The genes are TRBV25-1 and TRBJ2-2; 9 bases agree with TRBD2. This receptor was identified in a donor aged 40 or older with urothelial cancer. The sequences come from PBMCs, collected around atezolizumab (anti-PD-L1) treatment. The CDR3 DNA reads TGTGCCAGCAGTGAATGGGCGGGGGGGACCGGGGAGCTGTTTTTT. Translation: CASSEWAGGTGELFF.